Here is one T cell receptor (beta chain) with its context. Its target is not known. This specimen belongs to a study of cytomegalovirus exposure and HLA in healthy donors. Overall study findings and caveats: Reportedly, fewer N-insertions than the roughly 700-donor mean appeared in an Asian-associated ancestry cluster in a later analysis. Later, an analysis showed that TCR beta chains associated with HLA were more clonally expanded than others that were equally common. In a later analysis, common viral pathogens appeared linked to several of the most significant clusters. Analyzed later, most CMV-associated TCR beta chains appeared HLA-restricted.

PCR primers comprised 60 Vbeta and 13 Jbeta primers. Measured with immunoSEQ multiplex PCR; TCRdb has only the in-frame clones, and not every one. The sample includes some 200,000 clones, 82% of them seen just once. CDR3 size: 15 residues. The germline V and J ends were trimmed by 2 bases and 1 base, with 12 bases remaining between them. Germline V gene data show CDR1 as SGHVS and CDR2 as FQNEAQ. The chain combines TRBV7-8 with TRBJ2-7; D gene ambiguous. The sequenced material came from PBMCs. This sequence was found in a boy aged 2 to 10 in good health and CMV-seronegative. CDR3 bases: TGTGCCAGCAGCTTAAGCCTGGGCCCTTCCTACGAGCAGTACTTC. Translated, it gives CASSLSLGPSYEQYF.